This entry concerns a single T cell receptor beta chain. The data belong to a study of technical replicates of blood from several donors. Only in-frame clones appear in the TCRdb table, and some are missing; sequencing was by immunoSEQ multiplex PCR. The sample lists some 60,000 clones, over 75% occurring once. CDR3 length: 12 residues. Sequences were obtained from PBMCs. The gene calls are TRBV21-1 and TRBJ1-3; TRBD1 is the table's D call, not checked against the DNA. TRBV21-1 is shown as a pseudogene. This sequence originates from a human donor in good health. Some clones in this sample may be carry-over from other donors' samples. The CDR3 nucleotides are TGTGCCAGCAGCAAGGCAGGAAACACCATATATTTT. Its protein is CASSKAGNTIYF.